This entry lists 29 T cell receptor beta chains sequenced from one sample in a study of tumor-infiltrating lymphocytes in oesophageal squamous cell carcinoma. TCRdb itself ran the PCR reads through MiXCR, one entry per CDR3 protein. The table has some 12,000 distinct CDR3 sequences, 45% to 70% seen once. Sequenced sample: esophageal tumor tissue. These receptors came from a female donor with esophageal squamous cell carcinoma.

The gene calls are TRBV28 and TRBJ1-2; TRBD1 aligns across 8 bases. The CDR3 is made up of 12 amino acids. Looked up from germline, CDR1 is MDHEN and CDR2 is SYDVKM. The trim removed 7 bases at V and 8 bases at J, leaving 6 bases unmatched. CDR3 region: CASNRGTRGYTF. The CDR3 DNA reads as TGTGCCAGCAACAGGGGGACGCGCGGCTACACCTTC.

This clonotype is termed medium-sized (0.01 to 0.1%). The chain has TRBV7-2 and TRBJ2-3, with 7 bases aligning to TRBD1. The V gene's germline CDR1 is SGHTA and CDR2 FQGNSA. The trim removed 5 bases at V and 0 bases at J, leaving 8 bases unmatched. The CDR3 totals 16 residues. The CDR3 nucleotides read TGTGCCAGCAGCGCTCGACAGGGTGGGAGCACAGATACGCAGTATTTT. This codes for CASSARQGGSTDTQYF.

This chain connects TRBV11-1 to TRBJ2-5; D might be TRBD1 or TRBD2, each matching 6 bases. The CDR3 is 14 amino acids. Deletions cut 1 base from V and 5 bases from J, with 11 bases between. From germline, CDR1 is SGHAT and CDR2 FQDESV (reference sequence). The CDR3 DNA follows: TGTGCCAGCAGCTTAGGGGGGGCTGGGGAGACCCAGTACTTC. This sequence encodes CASSLGGAGETQYF. The full variable domain, rest sourced from reference TRBV11-1 and TRBJ2-5, is EAEVAQSPRYKITEKSQAVAFWCDPISGHATLYWYRQILGQGPELLVQFQDESVVDDSQLPKDRFSAERLKGVDSTLKIQPAELGDSAMYLCASSLGGAGETQYFGPGTRLLVL.

This chain joins TRBV5-4 and TRBJ1-4; D is ambiguous. CDR3 length equals 14 residues. Germline CDR1 and CDR2: SGHNT and YYREEE (reference sequence). Deletions cut 4 bases from V and 6 bases from J, with 13 bases between. CDR3 region: CASSHDTSDEKLFF. The CDR3 DNA sequence: TGTGCCAGCAGCCATGACACGTCAGATGAAAAACTGTTTTTT. Based on the CDR3 plus reference TRBV5-4 and TRBJ1-4, the full variable domain is ETGVTQSPTHLIKTRGQQVTLRCSSQSGHNTVSWYQQALGQGPQFIFQYYREEENGRGNFPPRFSGLQFPNYSSELNVNALELDDSALYLCASSHDTSDEKLFFGSGTQLSVL.

The chain uses TRBV7-8 and TRBJ2-7, with 8 bases matching TRBD1. The end of the DNA fits TRBJ1-2 better, so the J call may be wrong. Per germline, CDR1 SGHVS and CDR2 FQNEAQ. The CDR3 sequence is 16 residues long. The CDR3, as DNA: TGTGCCAGCAGCTTAGAAGGGGGGGGACAGGAGACTGGCTACACCTTC. Protein product: CASSLEGGGQETGYTF.

Ten or more counts support this clonotype. This chain connects TRBV5-5 to TRBJ2-2, with D possibly TRBD1 on 5 matching bases. The CDR3 has 17 residues. V was pared by 1 base and J by 0 bases, with 13 bases between. CDR1 SGHKS and CDR2 YYEKEE come from the germline V gene (reference sequence). Here the CDR3 reads CASSLLGRESNTGELFF. CDR3 nucleotide sequence: TGTGCCAGCAGCTTGCTGGGCAGGGAATCGAACACCGGGGAGCTGTTTTTT.

V usage is TRBV5-1 and J usage is TRBJ1-2; no clear D. Per germline, CDR1 SGHRS and CDR2 YFSETQ. The V end was cut by 1 base, the J end by 3 bases, with 10 bases between. CDR3 length: 14 amino acids. The CDR3 DNA sequence: TGCGCCAGCAGCTTGAGCTCGGGAGACTATGGCTACACCTTC. This translates into CASSLSSGDYGYTF.

The CDR3 nucleotides read TGTGCCAGCAGAGGACAGGGGAATTCCTACAATGAGCAGTTCTTC. It specifies CASRGQGNSYNEQFF. The gene calls are TRBV12-3 or TRBV12-4 and TRBJ2-5, with 9 positions matching TRBD1. The assigned J gene may be wrong: the sequence end matches TRBJ2-1 better. The CDR3 is 15 residues long.

There are many counts of this clonotype. This chain links TRBV27 with TRBJ1-1, with TRBD1 matching over 7 bases. The CDR3 length is 16 residues. The germline V gene has CDR1 MNHEY and CDR2 SMNVEV (reference sequence). With 4 bases clipped from V and 8 bases from J, the junction kept 16 bases outside the gene matches. CDR3 DNA sequence: TGTGCCAGCAGTTCGCAACCGCAAACAGGGGCTCCCGAAGCTTTCTTT. Amino acids: CASSSQPQTGAPEAFF.

The chain has TRBV7-4 and TRBJ2-7; D possibly matches TRBD1 or TRBD2 (5 bases each). The tail of the sequence fits TRBJ2-1 better, so the J call may be wrong. In germline, CDR1 is SGHVT, CDR2 SQSDAQ. The CDR3 is 13 amino acids. In nucleotides, the CDR3 is TGTGCCAGCAACGCCCGGGGCCAAGAGACCCAGTTCTTC. It encodes CASNARGQETQFF.

The V gene is TRBV28, the J gene TRBJ2-1, with D tentatively TRBD2 (6 bases). Per the germline V gene, CDR1 is MDHEN and CDR2 is SYDVKM. V was pared by 2 bases and J by 9 bases, with 8 bases between. CDR3 length: 12 residues. As DNA, the CDR3 is TGTGCCAGCAGTTTAACTAGCTTTGAGCAGTTCTTC. Translation: CASSLTSFEQFF.

The V gene is TRBV4-1, the J gene TRBJ2-3, with D possibly being TRBD1 or TRBD2 (7 bases each). This CDR3 is 15 amino acids long. Trimming cost V 4 bases and J 6 bases, with 17 bases left between them. Per the germline V gene, CDR1 is MGHRA and CDR2 is YSYEKL. The CDR3 reads CASSPNTGEGDTQYF. The CDR3 DNA reads as TGCGCCAGCAGCCCAAATACAGGGGAGGGGGATACGCAGTATTTT.

This clonotype came up once. The junction shows a germline mismatch at one end, possibly a read error. The chain links TRBV7-6 to TRBJ2-1; a weak D match, TRBD1 (6 bases). The J call is in doubt because the DNA end fits TRBJ2-7 better. The CDR3 is 15 residues long. CDR1 and CDR2 (germline): SGHVS, FNYEAQ. Here the CDR3 DNA reads TGTGCTAGCAGCTTATTTTTTGCAGGGGAAAATGAGCAGTACTTC. Encoded protein: CASSLFFAGENEQYF.

The CDR3, as DNA: TGTGCCAGCAGTTTGACAGGGGGCGACTCTGGGGCCAACGTCCTGACTTTC. Its translation is CASSLTGGDSGANVLTF. The chain recombines TRBV12-3 or TRBV12-4 with TRBJ2-4; TRBD1 matches 10 bases. TRBJ2-6 explains the end of the DNA better; the J call may be wrong. The CDR3 runs to 17 residues.

This clonotype turned up a few times. The chain employs TRBV7-8 and TRBJ2-4, with 7 nucleotides matching TRBD1. The CDR3 extends over 16 amino acids. Germline-derived CDR1 and CDR2 are SGHVS and FQNEAQ. V lost 0 bases, J lost 1 base, and 3 bases stayed unmatched. The CDR3: CASSLATGFAKNIQYF. The CDR3 DNA reads TGTGCCAGCAGCTTAGCGACAGGGTTCGCCAAAAACATTCAGTACTTC.

This clonotype appeared many times. The rearrangement links TRBV7-6 to TRBJ2-7; 10 bases map to TRBD1. The CDR3 sequence is 15 residues long. Per germline, CDR1 SGHVS and CDR2 FNYEAQ. Trimming removed 5 bases from V and 0 bases from J; junction bases left unmatched: 4. In DNA, the CDR3 is TGTGCCAGCAGCAACCGGGACAGGGGCTCCTACGAGCAGTACTTC. This sequence encodes CASSNRDRGSYEQYF.

Concerning this clonotype itself: Being one base from a much bigger clone, this may be a read error. V usage is TRBV7-4 and J usage is TRBJ2-1, with D possibly being TRBD1 (5 bases). The CDR3 contains 15 residues. The germline V gene encodes CDR1 SGHVT and CDR2 SQSDAQ. V was clipped by 5 bases and J by 10 bases, with 21 bases between them. The CDR3: CASSPLNLGVHEQFF. Here the CDR3 DNA reads TGTGCCAGCAGCCCGTTAAACCTAGGGGTCCACGAGCAGTTCTTC. Drawing the rest from reference TRBV7-4 and TRBJ2-1, the complete variable domain is GAGVSQSPRYKVAKRGRDVALRCDSISGHVTLYWYRQTLGQGSEVLTYSQSDAQRDKSGRPSGRFSAERPERSVSTLKIQRTEQGDSAVYLCASSPLNLGVHEQFFGPGTRLTVL.

This clonotype was observed at least ten times. The rearrangement links TRBV18 to TRBJ2-5; D may be TRBD2 (5 bases). CDR3 size: 13 residues. Germline V CDR1 and CDR2: KGHSH, LQKENI. Trimming removed 3 bases at V and 3 bases at J, with 8 bases between. This CDR3 reads CASSPTSKETQYF. In nucleotides, the CDR3 is TGTGCCAGCTCACCTACTAGTAAAGAGACCCAGTACTTC.

This clonotype has a single count. A read error is likely, as this CDR3 ends without the conserved phenylalanine or tryptophan. Because the CDR3's place on the DNA is in doubt, the DNA is left out and the CDR3 is given as listed by TCRdb. The chain has TRBV7-3 and TRBJ2-5; the DNA was not compared with TRBD1, the D call given in the table. Germline V gives CDR1 SGHTA, CDR2 FQGTGA. The CDR3 spans 15 residues, counting both ends. CDR3 region: CASSLGRIAPTSSTS.

This clonotype came up many times. The V gene is TRBV27, the J gene TRBJ2-5; 10 positions match TRBD2. The CDR3 consists of 14 residues. Germline CDR1 is MNHEY and CDR2 is SMNVEV (reference sequence). V trimming: 8 bases; J trimming: 5 bases; junction bases outside the gene matches: 8. As DNA, the CDR3 is TGTGCCAGCCGCCTAGCGGGAGTTCAGGAGACCCAGTACTTC. Translated, it gives CASRLAGVQETQYF.

This clonotype was recorded a few times. The V gene is TRBV7-2, the J gene TRBJ2-5; the D call may be TRBD1 or TRBD2 (5 bases each). CDR1 SGHTA and CDR2 FQGNSA come from the germline V gene. The V gene lost 1 base and the J gene lost 2 bases, with 5 bases spanning the gap. The CDR3 has 13 amino acids. Here the CDR3 DNA reads TGTGCCAGCAGCTTAGGGGGGCAAGAGACCCAGTACTTC. Translating gives CASSLGGQETQYF.

This clonotype occurred many times. V and J are TRBV6-1 and TRBJ2-7, with no clear D. Trimming removed 0 bases at V and 5 bases at J, with 11 bases between. Germline assignment: CDR1 MNHNS and CDR2 SASEGT. The length of the CDR3 is 14 residues. DNA of the CDR3: TGTGCCAGCAGTGAAGCGCTAGGACCCCACGAGCAGTACTTC. Translating it yields CASSEALGPHEQYF.

This clonotype was counted only a few times. The gene calls are TRBV12-3 or TRBV12-4 and TRBJ2-7; D tentatively fits TRBD1 or TRBD2 (5 bases each). The J call may be wrong; the DNA end is better matched by TRBJ2-1. The CDR3 runs 14 residues. The DNA of the CDR3 is TGTGCCAGCAGTTTGATCCCGGGACACAATGAGCAGTTCTTC. Amino acid sequence: CASSLIPGHNEQFF.

The chain has TRBV12-3 or TRBV12-4 and TRBJ2-3; D not certain. Trimming pared 1 base from V and 5 bases from J, leaving 10 bases between. CDR3 length: 14 amino acids. This CDR3 reads CASSLVAVEDTQYF. CDR3 DNA sequence: TGTGCCAGCAGTTTAGTTGCGGTAGAAGATACGCAGTATTTT.

The V gene is TRBV7-8, the J gene TRBJ1-1; a possible D gene is TRBD1 (5 bases). Germline assignment: CDR1 SGHVS and CDR2 FQNEAQ. V lost 1 base, J lost 0 bases, and 12 bases lay in between. The CDR3 is 16 residues long. In DNA, the CDR3 is TGTGCCAGCAGCTTAGGGTCTCGGGGCTTGAACACTGAAGCTTTCTTT. It yields the protein CASSLGSRGLNTEAFF.

The chain joins TRBV12-3 or TRBV12-4 to TRBJ2-5; possible D gene TRBD1, 5 bases. The J call may be wrong; the DNA end is better matched by TRBJ2-1. CDR3 size: 13 residues. The CDR3 DNA follows: TGTGCCAGCAGTTTTCAGACAGACAATGAGCAGTTCTTC. This encodes CASSFQTDNEQFF.

The chain has TRBV7-9 and TRBJ2-7, with D perhaps TRBD2 (6 bases). This CDR3 has 15 amino acids. The germline V gene has CDR1 SEHNR and CDR2 FQNEAQ (reference sequence). V dropped 1 base and J dropped 2 bases, with 12 bases sitting between them. The CDR3 sequence: CASSLEGGGPYEQYF. The CDR3, as DNA: TGTGCCAGCAGCTTAGAAGGTGGAGGGCCCTACGAGCAGTACTTC.

This clonotype has more than one count but fewer than ten. The chain employs TRBV7-8 and TRBJ2-7; D possibly corresponds to TRBD1 (6 bases). Between the trimmed V and J ends, which lost 2 bases and 3 bases, there was a span of 14 bases. The germline V gene encodes CDR1 SGHVS and CDR2 FQNEAQ. The CDR3 sequence is 15 residues long. Here the CDR3 DNA reads TGTGCCAGCAGCTTACGACGGGACAATGTCTACGAGCAGTACTTC. Its protein is CASSLRRDNVYEQYF. The full variable domain, in which reference TRBV7-8 and TRBJ2-7 provide the parts outside the CDR3, is GAGVSQSPRYKVAKRGQDVALRCDPISGHVSLFWYQQALGQGPEFLTYFQNEAQLDKSGLPSDRFFAERPEGSVSTLKIQRTQQEDSAVYLCASSLRRDNVYEQYFGPGTRLTVT.

V and J are TRBV7-8 and TRBJ2-7; TRBD1 matches 7 bases. The J call may not be correct, given that the DNA end is closer to TRBJ1-2. The CDR3 totals 17 residues. Germline CDR1 and CDR2: SGHVS and FQNEAQ. CDR3 DNA: TGTGCCAGCAGCTTGTACAAGGGGCAGGGGGCTAACTATGGCTACACCTTC. It is translated as CASSLYKGQGANYGYTF.